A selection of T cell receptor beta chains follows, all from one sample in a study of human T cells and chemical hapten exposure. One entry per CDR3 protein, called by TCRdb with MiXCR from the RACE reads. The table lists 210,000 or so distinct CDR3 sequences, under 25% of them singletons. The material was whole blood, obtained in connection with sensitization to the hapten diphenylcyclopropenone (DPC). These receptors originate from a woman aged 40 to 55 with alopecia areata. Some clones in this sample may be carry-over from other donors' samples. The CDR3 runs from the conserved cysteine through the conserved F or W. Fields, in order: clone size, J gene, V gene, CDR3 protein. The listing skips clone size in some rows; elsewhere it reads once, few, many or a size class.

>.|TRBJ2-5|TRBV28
CASSLGTAYQETQYF
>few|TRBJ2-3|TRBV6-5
CASRNRGSGTDTQYF
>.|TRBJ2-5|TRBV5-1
CASSPGAGVEETQYF
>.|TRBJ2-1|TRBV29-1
CSAARLVANEQFF
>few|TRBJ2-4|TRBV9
CASSAGTAARGKNIQYF
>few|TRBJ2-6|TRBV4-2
CASSQDLRTESSGANVLTF
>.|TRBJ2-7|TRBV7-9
CASSYLTSGSEQYF
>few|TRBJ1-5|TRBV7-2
CASRVGGGGNQPQHF
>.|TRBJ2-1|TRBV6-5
CASSQVAGASYNEQFF
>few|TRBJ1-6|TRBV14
CASSLHEAPLHF
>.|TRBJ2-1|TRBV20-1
CSAARRPGLAGGRGEQFF
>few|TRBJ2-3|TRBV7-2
CASSQRRKTDTQYF
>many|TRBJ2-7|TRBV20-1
CSASSGRASGEQYF
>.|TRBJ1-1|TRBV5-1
CASSLMEGTEAFF
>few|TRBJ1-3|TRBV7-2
CASSSFSGSGNTIYF
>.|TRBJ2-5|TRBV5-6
CASSLAVTSRGETQYF
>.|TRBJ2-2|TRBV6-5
CASGDRDHGELFF
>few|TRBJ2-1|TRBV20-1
CSANRDYNNEQFF
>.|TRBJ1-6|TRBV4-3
CASSQDHWEGPVGSPLHF
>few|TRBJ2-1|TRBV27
CASSFVGNEQFF
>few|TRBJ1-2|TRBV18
CASSPPSRGPLGGYTF
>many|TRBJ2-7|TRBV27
CASSTWTGRLEQYF
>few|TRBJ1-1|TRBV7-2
CASRFRGGIEAFF
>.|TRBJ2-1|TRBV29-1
CSAGLAKGNEQFF
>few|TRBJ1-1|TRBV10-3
CAIRERDGRANTEAFF
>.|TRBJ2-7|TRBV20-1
CSASDGLAEYYEQYF
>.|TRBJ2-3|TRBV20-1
CSQRDSSTDTQYF
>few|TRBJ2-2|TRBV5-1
CASSPDPSRSGELFF
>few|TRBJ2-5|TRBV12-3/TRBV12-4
CASSGAGGSETQYF
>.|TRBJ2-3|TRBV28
CASSLFPGTQYF
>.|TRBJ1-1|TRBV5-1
CASSSYRGASEAFF
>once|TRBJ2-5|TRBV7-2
CASRQTVQETQYF
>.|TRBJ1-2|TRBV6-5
CASSLGTGIGYTF
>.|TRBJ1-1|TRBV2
CASLSRISMNTEAFF
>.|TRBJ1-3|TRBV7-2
CASSLPPRGSGNTIYF
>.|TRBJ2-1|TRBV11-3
CASSLGQGWEQFF
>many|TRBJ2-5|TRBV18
CASSPRDRGLRELSETQYF
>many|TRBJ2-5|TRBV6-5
CASSYSSRGVGETQYF
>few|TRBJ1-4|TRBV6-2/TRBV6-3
CASSTTGATNEKLFF
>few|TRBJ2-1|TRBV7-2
CASSRWDRGINEQFF
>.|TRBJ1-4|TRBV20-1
CSAREAPSVGEKLFF
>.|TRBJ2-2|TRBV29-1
CSVEDLLAGELFF
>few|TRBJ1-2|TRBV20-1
CSGAGKDGYTF
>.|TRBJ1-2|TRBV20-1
CSGYTGTGDGGYTF
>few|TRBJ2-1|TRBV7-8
CASSPPSGQTNEQFF
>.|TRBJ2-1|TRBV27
CASSSTGLASNEQFF
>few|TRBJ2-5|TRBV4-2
CASSQTGWGSQETQYF